This TCR beta chain was found in a study of Graves' ophthalmopathy and Graves' hyperthyroidism. Overall study findings and caveats: Blood contained most expanded thyroid clonotypes exceeding 0.001 frequency. Ophthalmopathy cases were distinguished from stable hyperthyroidism by a 13-signature model, reaching 85% to 90% sensitivity and 81.08% specificity.

The TCR beta CDR3 regions underwent amplification from RNA transcripts. First-round RT-PCR employed HTBI primers, with a second-round multiplex PCR after it. From the multiplex PCR reads, TCRdb called clonotypes with MiXCR, one entry per CDR3 protein. The sample yields roughly 39,000 distinct CDR3 sequences, 45% to 55% seen once. None of the included patients had other autoimmune diseases, uncontrolled infections, pregnancy or lactation, as these led to exclusion. Clinical symptoms, serum thyroxine, TRAb, thyroid ultrasound and orbital computed tomography formed the basis of diagnosis. Comment on this clonotype: Its antigen is unknown.

The V gene end was trimmed by 6 bases and the J gene end by 0 bases; junction bases not matched to a gene: 6. The germline V gene encodes CDR1 DFQATT and CDR2 SNEGSKA (reference sequence). This CDR3 comprises 14 residues. This TCR derives from an adult woman with stable Graves' hyperthyroidism. Sequenced material: peripheral blood. V and J are TRBV20-1 and TRBJ2-5, with 8 nucleotides matching TRBD2. DNA of the CDR3: TGCAGTGCGGCAACCGGGGGGGACCAAGAGACCCAGTACTTC. Encoded protein: CSAATGGDQETQYF.